The 8 T cell receptor beta chains below all came from one sample that was sequenced in a study of healthy donors' naive CD4 and CD8 T cells (dated by TCRdb to between 2015 and 2016). The sequencer listed for this sample is 454 GS FLX Titanium. A previously published linear amplification protocol was used to construct TCR libraries from roughly 530 ng of total RNA. The public reads were run again by TCRdb, first through fastp at Q25 and then through MiXCR, and only productive beta chains were kept. Entries that share a CDR3 protein sequence are merged under the most common genes and DNA. The sample has 150,000 to 200,000 distinct CDR3 sequences on record, about 76% of them singletons. The ten largest clones represent about 2.4% of the sample. Sequenced sample: naive CD4+ and CD8+ T cells sorted from blood, pooled from several donors. The sample's cell subset or site label is to be understood as: FACS-sorted naive CD4+ (CD45RO-CD45RA+) and naive CD8+ (CD45RA+CD27bright) T cells. These receptors were obtained from a pool of human donors in good health; the sample pools cells from several healthy donors.

The rearrangement joins TRBV5-6 to TRBJ2-7; 13 positions match TRBD2. CDR3 size: 17 residues. CDR1 is SGHDT and CDR2 is YYEEEE in the germline V gene. The ends lost 4 bases at V and 6 bases at J; junction bases unmatched: 13. The CDR3 protein is CASSPGVGLAGESEQYF. The DNA for the CDR3 is TGTGCCAGCAGCCCTGGTGTCGGACTAGCGGGGGAGAGCGAGCAGTACTTC.

The chain combines TRBV19 with TRBJ1-2; TRBD1 aligns across 9 bases. Germline V gene sequence: CDR1 LNHDA, CDR2 SQIVND (reference sequence). V lost 10 bases and J lost 5; bases outside the gene matches: 5. This CDR3 comprises 12 residues. CDR3 in DNA: TGTGCCACCACAGGGGGCTGGTATGGCTACACCTTC. Amino acid sequence: CATTGGWYGYTF.

The chain uses TRBV27 and TRBJ2-7, with D possibly TRBD1 on 6 matching bases. The ends were cut back, 4 bases at V and 2 bases at J, with 18 bases in the middle. Per germline, CDR1 MNHEY and CDR2 SMNVEV (reference sequence). CDR3 size: 16 residues. The DNA for the CDR3 is TGTGCCAGCAGTTCCCAAGCCTGGACAGTACCCTACGAGCAGTACTTC. As protein: CASSSQAWTVPYEQYF.

The rearrangement links TRBV20-1 to TRBJ2-3; 7 nucleotides line up with TRBD1. V was clipped by 0 bases and J by 4 bases; unmatched bases: 4. In germline, CDR1 is DFQATT, CDR2 SNEGSKA (reference sequence). The length of the CDR3 is 14 residues. The CDR3 is CSARDRRGPDTQYF. CDR3 DNA sequence: TGCAGTGCTAGAGATCGAAGGGGGCCAGATACGCAGTATTTT.

This clonotype was detected only once. This sequence joins TRBV29-1 and TRBJ2-7; D remains ambiguous. This CDR3 has 12 amino acids. Looked up from germline, CDR1 is SQVTM and CDR2 is ANQGSEA. With 6 bases removed from V and 7 bases from J, the gap between germline ends came to 16 bases. The CDR3 coding sequence is TGCAGCGTGGTCGGGTCGACGAGGGAGCAGTACTTC. It translates to CSVVGSTREQYF.

The V and J genes are TRBV29-1 and TRBJ1-1, with 9 bases matching TRBD1. The germline V gene encodes CDR1 SQVTM and CDR2 ANQGSEA. V dropped 3 bases and J dropped 1; count of bases not matched to a gene: 0. The CDR3 extends over 13 amino acids. In DNA, the CDR3 is TGCAGCGTTGAGGACAGGGGGAACACTGAAGCTTTCTTT. It yields the protein CSVEDRGNTEAFF.

The gene calls are TRBV7-2 and TRBJ1-1, with TRBD1 matching over 7 bases. Germline V gene sequence: CDR1 SGHTA, CDR2 FQGNSA. The ends lost 0 bases at V and 5 bases at J; junction bases unmatched: 6. The CDR3 runs to 15 residues. CDR3 sequence reads: CASSLAWDSGTEAFF. DNA for the CDR3: TGTGCCAGCAGCTTAGCGTGGGACAGTGGGACTGAAGCTTTCTTT. The entire variable domain, with the rest obtained from reference TRBV7-2 and TRBJ1-1, is as follows: GAGVSQSPSNKVTEKGKDVELRCDPISGHTALYWYRQSLGQGLEFLIYFQGNSAPDKSGLPSDRFSAERTGGSVSTLTIQRTQQEDSAVYLCASSLAWDSGTEAFFGQGTRLTVV.

This chain joins TRBV5-4 and TRBJ2-5, with D hard to call. In germline, CDR1 is SGHNT, CDR2 YYREEE (reference sequence). The CDR3 sequence is 14 residues long. V shed 0 bases and J shed 9 bases, with 15 bases lying between them. For the CDR3, the DNA is TGTGCCAGCAGCTTGGCCGGACGCCGAGATCCCCAGTACTTC. This gives the protein CASSLAGRRDPQYF.